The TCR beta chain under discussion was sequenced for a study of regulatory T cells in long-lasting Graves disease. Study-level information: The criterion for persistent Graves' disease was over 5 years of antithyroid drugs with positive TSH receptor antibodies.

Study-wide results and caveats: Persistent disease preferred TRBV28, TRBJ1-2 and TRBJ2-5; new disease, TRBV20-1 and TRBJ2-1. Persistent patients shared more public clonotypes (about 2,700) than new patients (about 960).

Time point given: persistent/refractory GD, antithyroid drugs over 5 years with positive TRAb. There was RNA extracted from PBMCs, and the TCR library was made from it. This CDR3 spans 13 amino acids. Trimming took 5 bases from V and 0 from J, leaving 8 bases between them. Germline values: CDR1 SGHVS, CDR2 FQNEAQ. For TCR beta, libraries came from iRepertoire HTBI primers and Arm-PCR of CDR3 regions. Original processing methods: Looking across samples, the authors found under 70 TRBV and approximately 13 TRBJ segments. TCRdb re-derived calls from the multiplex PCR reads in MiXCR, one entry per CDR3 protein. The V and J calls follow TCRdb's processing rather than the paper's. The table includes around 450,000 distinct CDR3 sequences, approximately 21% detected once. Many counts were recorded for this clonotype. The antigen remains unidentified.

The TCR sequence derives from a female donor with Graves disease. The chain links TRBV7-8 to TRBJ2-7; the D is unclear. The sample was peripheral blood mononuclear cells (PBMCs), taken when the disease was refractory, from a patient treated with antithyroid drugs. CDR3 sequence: CASSVAASYEQYF. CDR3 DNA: TGTGCCAGCAGCGTGGCAGCCTCCTACGAGCAGTACTTC.